The rows below give T cell receptor beta chains drawn from one sample of a study of T-cell reconstitution after alpha-beta-depleted transplantation in children. From the PCR reads, TCRdb called clonotypes with MiXCR, one entry per CDR3 protein. The sample consists of nearly 200,000 distinct CDR3 sequences, 6.3% of them appearing once. This sample comprised PBMCs, obtained before TCRalphabeta/CD19-depleted stem cell transplant. These receptors were taken from a girl under three years old with combined immunodeficiency, due to receive a stem cell transplant. CDR3s include the opening cysteine and the closing phenylalanine or tryptophan. Each record gives: clone size, D gene, J gene, V gene, CDR3 protein, CDR3 DNA. The D gene is left open where the match is weak. The size field is filled for only some rows; it gives once, few, many or a size class.

many	.	TRBJ1-1	TRBV4-2	CASSQVGRGAWNTEAFF	TGTGCCAGCAGCCAAGTCGGTCGGGGGGCTTGGAACACTGAAGCTTTCTTT
many	TRBD2	TRBJ2-7	TRBV7-6	CASSSLRLALPYEQYF	TGTGCCAGCAGCTCCCTCAGACTAGCGTTGCCTTACGAGCAGTACTTC
many	.	TRBJ2-7	TRBV7-9	CASSLDHPPSYEQYF	TGTGCCAGCAGCTTGGATCACCCCCCATCCTACGAGCAGTACTTC
many	.	TRBJ2-7	TRBV20-1	CSASGMTETYEQYF	TGCAGTGCTAGCGGGATGACAGAAACCTACGAGCAGTACTTC
many	.	TRBJ2-7	TRBV24-1	CATSAAGLKEQYF	TGTGCCACCAGTGCGGCAGGGCTTAAAGAGCAGTACTTC
many	.	TRBJ1-1	TRBV15	CATGDGAMNTEAFF	TGTGCCACCGGGGACGGTGCAATGAACACTGAAGCTTTCTTT
.	.	TRBJ1-2	TRBV7-9	CASSLQGANYGDTF	TGTGCCAGCAGCCTCCAGGGTGCTAACTATGGCGACACCTTC
many	TRBD2	TRBJ2-1	TRBV28	CASSLRTSGNEQFF	TGTGCCAGCAGTCTACGGACTAGCGGGAATGAGCAGTTCTTC
many	.	TRBJ2-7	TRBV4-2	CASSHRFGGRSSYEQYF	TGTGCCAGCAGCCATCGGTTTGGCGGCCGAAGCTCCTACGAGCAGTACTTC
many	TRBD1	TRBJ2-7	TRBV4-3	CASSQGQGPHYEQYF	TGCGCCAGCAGCCAAGGACAGGGGCCCCACTACGAGCAGTACTTC
many	.	TRBJ2-3	TRBV12-3/TRBV12-4	CATYGGLRDHTDTQYF	TGTGCCACCTATGGGGGCCTGCGGGACCACACAGATACGCAGTATTTT
few	.	TRBJ1-1	TRBV5-1	CASSLVYGAGNTEAFF	TGCGCCAGCAGCTTGGTATACGGGGCCGGGAACACTGAAGCTTTCTTT
many	TRBD2	TRBJ2-1	TRBV2	CAVPGLGGNEQFF	TGTGCCGTACCGGGACTAGGGGGCAATGAGCAGTTCTTC
few	.	TRBJ1-5	TRBV7-6	CASSLAPGVGQPQHF	TGTGCCAGCAGCTTAGCGCCTGGGGTGGGGCAGCCCCAGCATTTT
many	TRBD2	TRBJ2-1	TRBV12-3/TRBV12-4	CASSFFSGGYNEQFF	TGTGCCAGCAGTTTTTTTTCGGGGGGTTACAATGAGCAGTTCTTC
many	.	TRBJ2-4	TRBV7-2	CASSLVPGPNIQYF	TGTGCCAGCAGCTTAGTTCCAGGGCCAAACATTCAGTACTTC
many	TRBD1	TRBJ2-7	TRBV15	CATSSDRGINEQYF	TGTGCCACCAGCAGCGACAGGGGGATAAACGAGCAGTACTTC
many	TRBD2	TRBJ2-7	TRBV2	CASSEMLAGDGEQYF	TGTGCCAGCAGTGAAATGCTAGCGGGAGATGGTGAGCAGTACTTC
many	TRBD1	TRBJ2-1	TRBV12-3/TRBV12-4	CASSSPGRQGQFF	TGTGCCAGCAGTTCTCCGGGTAGACAGGGGCAGTTCTTC
many	.	TRBJ1-2	TRBV5-1	CASSLALGGSPYGYTF	TGCGCCAGCAGCTTGGCGTTGGGCGGATCTCCCTATGGCTACACCTTC
few	.	TRBJ1-2	TRBV20-1	CSARGKGRQELYGYTF	TGCAGTGCTAGAGGCAAGGGACGACAGGAGCTCTATGGCTACACCTTC
.	.	TRBJ2-1	TRBV6-2/TRBV6-3	CASSWAAARDQFF	TGTGCCAGCAGTTGGGCCGCGGCAAGGGATCAGTTCTTC
many	.	TRBJ1-1	TRBV6-5	CASSYSSEAFF	TGTGCCAGCAGTTACTCGAGTGAAGCTTTCTTT
many	TRBD1	TRBJ2-1	TRBV5-8	CASREQGGSYNEQFF	TGTGCCAGCAGAGAACAGGGGGGCTCCTACAATGAGCAGTTCTTC
many	.	TRBJ1-5	TRBV7-9	CATSAGSSNQPQHF	TGTGCCACCTCAGCAGGCTCAAGCAATCAGCCCCAGCATTTT
many	TRBD1	TRBJ1-2	TRBV24-1	CATSDTRLGQGSDYGYTF	TGTGCCACCAGTGATACCCGTTTGGGACAGGGGTCGGACTATGGCTACACCTTC
many	.	TRBJ2-3	TRBV4-2	CASSWGALTDTQYF	TGTGCCAGCAGCTGGGGGGCCCTCACAGATACGCAGTATTTT
many	.	TRBJ2-7	TRBV20-1	CSARGLVYEQYF	TGCAGTGCTAGAGGACTAGTTTACGAGCAGTACTTC
many	.	TRBJ2-1	TRBV27	CASSLLGNNEQFF	TGTGCCAGCAGTCTACTAGGGAACAATGAGCAGTTCTTC
many	TRBD1	TRBJ2-7	TRBV7-9	CASSFLQGYEQYF	TGTGCCAGCAGCTTCTTACAGGGGTACGAGCAGTACTTC
many	.	TRBJ2-1	TRBV5-1	CASSLGLSNEQFF	TGCGCCAGCAGCTTGGGACTCTCCAATGAGCAGTTCTTC
.	.	TRBJ2-2	TRBV7-9	CASSRDRWLSGELFF	TGTGCCAGCAGTAGAGACAGGTGGCTGTCCGGGGAGCTGTTTTTT
many	.	TRBJ1-5	TRBV20-1	CSARVPGQLSWDQPQHF	TGCAGTGCTAGAGTTCCGGGACAACTATCTTGGGATCAGCCCCAGCATTTT
many	.	TRBJ2-1	TRBV29-1	CSVGGAGGSYNEQFF	TGCAGCGTTGGGGGGGCAGGCGGCTCCTACAATGAGCAGTTCTTC
many	.	TRBJ2-5	TRBV20-1	CSARPWVQETQYF	TGCAGTGCTAGACCTTGGGTCCAAGAGACCCAGTACTTC
many	.	TRBJ1-5	TRBV28	CASSLRSAVNQPQHF	TGTGCCAGCAGCCTACGAAGCGCCGTCAATCAGCCCCAGCATTTT
.	TRBD1	TRBJ1-5	TRBV28	CASSWDRTNQPQHF	TGTGCCAGCAGTTGGGACAGGACTAATCAGCCCCAGCATTTT
many	.	TRBJ2-1	TRBV28	CASSLGPSGLYNEQFF	TGTGCCAGCAGTTTGGGTCCGAGCGGACTTTACAATGAGCAGTTCTTC
many	.	TRBJ2-7	TRBV29-1	CSVEEYYEQYF	TGCAGCGTTGAAGAATACTACGAGCAGTACTTC
many	.	TRBJ2-7	TRBV27	CASSPIVAGSYEQYF	TGTGCCAGCAGCCCCATCGTGGCAGGTTCCTACGAGCAGTACTTC
.	.	TRBJ1-2	TRBV28	CASSFQRGQTPYGYTF	TGTGCCAGCAGTTTTCAGCGGGGGCAGACACCCTATGGCTACACCTTC
many	TRBD1	TRBJ2-7	TRBV4-3	CASSRGTGAYEQYF	TGCGCCAGCAGCCGAGGGACAGGGGCCTACGAGCAGTACTTC
many	.	TRBJ2-5	TRBV5-6	CASSFAETQYF	TGTGCCAGCAGCTTTGCTGAGACCCAGTACTTC
many	.	TRBJ2-1	TRBV7-9	CASSSLLRGDNEQFF	TGTGCCAGCAGCTCTTTGCTTAGGGGTGACAATGAGCAGTTCTTC
many	TRBD1	TRBJ2-7	TRBV5-1	CASSDRVTYEQYF	TGCGCCAGCAGCGACAGGGTTACCTACGAGCAGTACTTC
many	.	TRBJ2-5	TRBV20-1	CSARDLRRDQETQYF	TGCAGTGCTAGAGATTTGAGACGGGACCAAGAGACCCAGTACTTC
many	.	TRBJ1-2	TRBV4-2	CASSQARPGALRGGYGYTF	TGTGCCAGCAGCCAAGCGCGGCCAGGTGCCCTTAGGGGAGGCTATGGCTACACCTTC
many	TRBD2	TRBJ2-1	TRBV12-3/TRBV12-4	CASSVLATNEQFF	TGTGCCAGCAGTGTACTAGCGACCAATGAGCAGTTCTTC
many	TRBD2	TRBJ2-1	TRBV5-1	CASSLWTSGYSYNEQFF	TGCGCCAGCAGCTTGTGGACTAGCGGGTACTCCTACAATGAGCAGTTCTTC
many	.	TRBJ2-3	TRBV29-1	CSPILRDSRTDTQYF	TGCAGCCCCATTCTGCGTGACTCACGCACAGATACGCAGTATTTT
many	.	TRBJ2-3	TRBV5-5	CASQELPSTDTQYF	TGTGCCAGCCAAGAACTACCCAGCACAGATACGCAGTATTTT
many	.	TRBJ2-7	TRBV4-3	CASSHLPGLPHYEQYF	TGCGCCAGCAGCCACCTTCCGGGCCTCCCCCACTACGAGCAGTACTTC
few	.	TRBJ2-2	TRBV11-3	CASSARDRSGELFF	TGTGCCAGCAGCGCTAGAGACAGGAGCGGGGAGCTGTTTTTT